The 3 T cell receptor beta chains below all came from one sample that was sequenced in a study of cytomegalovirus exposure and HLA in healthy donors. The PCR was carried out with 60 Vbeta primers and 13 Jbeta primers. Clones were sequenced by immunoSEQ multiplex PCR, and TCRdb holds only the in-frame ones, with some missing. Of about 150,000 clones in the sample, roughly 77% were seen once. The sequenced material came from PBMCs. These receptors were taken from a young man in good health.

CDR3 amino acids: CSARDSSSGGYF. The CDR3 nucleotides read TGCAGCGCCCGCGACAGCTCCTCAGGGGGGTACTTC. This chain links TRBV29-1 with TRBJ2-5; 7 bases are a match to TRBD1. CDR1 is SQVTM, CDR2 ANQGSEA, per germline. The CDR3 extends over 12 amino acids. V lost 7 bases and J lost 13; bases outside the gene matches: 15.

The chain combines TRBV10-1 with TRBJ2-7; 9 bases map to TRBD2. The germline V gene has CDR1 WNHNN and CDR2 SYGVQD (reference sequence). The CDR3 runs to 14 residues. J was trimmed by 2 bases and V by 6 bases; bases with no gene match: 5. The CDR3 sequence: CASRTSGRAYEQYF. The CDR3, as DNA: TGCGCCAGCAGGACTAGCGGACGAGCCTACGAGCAGTACTTC.

V is TRBV7-6 and J is TRBJ2-7; possible D gene TRBD2, 5 bases. This CDR3 is built from 13 residues. Deletions cut 5 bases from V and 5 bases from J, with 13 bases between. CDR1 and CDR2 from the germline V gene are SGHVS and FNYEAQ. This chain's CDR3 is CASSPRVGNEQYF. The CDR3 bases are TGTGCCAGCAGCCCTAGGGTCGGGAACGAGCAGTACTTC.